The clone carrying this T cell receptor beta chain showed up many times. Its antigen is undetermined. Time point here: persistent/refractory GD, antithyroid drugs over 5 years with positive TRAb. Extracted PBMC RNA gave rise to the TCR library. Under American Thyroid Association guidelines, Graves' disease was diagnosed. This entry is derived from a study of regulatory T cells in long-lasting Graves disease. Findings and caveats of the study: The study found TRBV28, TRBJ1-2 and TRBJ2-5 favored in persistent disease.

With iRepertoire HTBI primers and Arm-PCR of CDR3 regions, TCR beta libraries were built. TCRdb ran MiXCR on the multiplex PCR reads and lists one entry per CDR3 protein. Of about 400,000 distinct CDR3 sequences detected, about a fifth appear once; the ten largest clones hold more than 20%. CDR3 length equals 13 residues. J lost 4 bases, V lost 5 bases, and 5 bases had no gene match. Germline V gene lookup returns CDR1 SGHTA and CDR2 FQGNSA. The sample in question was peripheral blood mononuclear cells (PBMCs), obtained when the disease was refractory, from a patient treated with antithyroid drugs. This TCR derives from a female donor with Graves disease. The chain is built from TRBV7-2 and TRBJ2-7, with 7 nucleotides matching TRBD1. The CDR3 coding sequence is TGTGCCAGCAGCCAAGGGGGCATATACGAGCAGTACTTC. Encoded protein: CASSQGGIYEQYF. The full variable domain, its missing parts supplied by reference TRBV7-2 and TRBJ2-7, is GAGVSQSPSNKVTEKGKDVELRCDPISGHTALYWYRQSLGQGLEFLIYFQGNSAPDKSGLPSDRFSAERTGGSVSTLTIQRTQQEDSAVYLCASSQGGIYEQYFGPGTRLTVT.